This T cell receptor (beta chain) is from a study of beta chain features in type 1 diabetes. Points from the study as a whole: Moderately but significantly shorter TCRB CDR3s were found in Type 1 diabetes patients in all four CD4+ subsets.

This clone was detected only a few times. What it recognizes is unknown. As every portion of the isolated RNA was reverse transcribed, the sequencing read expressed TCRB transcripts. The protocol was immunoSEQ multiplex PCR, while the TCRdb copy is restricted to in-frame clones and leaves out a portion. The data hold some 640,000 clones, with about 14% observed a single time. CDR1 is PRHDT and CDR2 is FYEKMQ in the germline V gene (reference sequence). The length of the CDR3 is 19 residues. The V segment lost 4 bases and the J segment 2 bases; nucleotides outside the gene matches: 14. This chain joins TRBV13 and TRBJ2-6; 7 positions agree with TRBD1. This TCR was sampled from a young man with type 1 diabetes. The source material was naive CD4+ T cells from blood. CDR3 protein: CASSSDSGGEEAGANVLTF. Written as DNA, the CDR3 is TGTGCCAGCAGCTCGGACTCAGGGGGAGAGGAAGCTGGGGCCAACGTCCTGACTTTC.